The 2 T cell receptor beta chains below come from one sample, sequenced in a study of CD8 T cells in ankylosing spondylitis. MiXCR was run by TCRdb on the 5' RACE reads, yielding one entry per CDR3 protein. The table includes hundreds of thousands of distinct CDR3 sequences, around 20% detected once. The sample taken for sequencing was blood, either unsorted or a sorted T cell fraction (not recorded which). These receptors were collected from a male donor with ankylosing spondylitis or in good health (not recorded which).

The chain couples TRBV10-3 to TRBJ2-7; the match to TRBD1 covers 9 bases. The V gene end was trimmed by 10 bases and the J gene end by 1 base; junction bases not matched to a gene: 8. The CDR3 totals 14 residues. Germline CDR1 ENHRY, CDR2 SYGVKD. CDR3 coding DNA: TGTGCCACGCGACTAGGGACAGGGTCCTACGAGCAGTACTTC. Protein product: CATRLGTGSYEQYF.

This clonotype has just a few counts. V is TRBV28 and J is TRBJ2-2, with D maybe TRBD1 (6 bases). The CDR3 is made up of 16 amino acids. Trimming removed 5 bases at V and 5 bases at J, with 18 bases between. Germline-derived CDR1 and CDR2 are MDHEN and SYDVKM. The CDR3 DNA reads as TGTGCCAGCAGTCGCCCCACGGACAGTCTGACCGGGGAGCTGTTTTTT. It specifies CASSRPTDSLTGELFF.